The 12 T cell receptor beta chains below were found in one sample sequenced in a study of cytomegalovirus exposure and HLA in healthy donors. The primer mix had 60 Vbeta and 13 Jbeta primers. The method was immunoSEQ multiplex PCR; TCRdb's version includes in-frame clones alone and lacks a portion of them. This listing includes roughly 75,000 clones. Sequenced sample: PBMCs. Every receptor here comes from a middle-aged man in good health and CMV-seronegative.

The chain recombines TRBV19 with TRBJ1-5; D remains ambiguous. CDR1 is LNHDA, CDR2 SQIVND, per germline (reference sequence). V was cut by 2 bases and J by 4 bases, with 9 bases left in between. The CDR3 is 14 amino acids. DNA of the CDR3: TGTGCCAGTAGTATACTACCGGGGAATCAGCCCCAGCATTTT. It is translated as CASSILPGNQPQHF.

About this clone itself: The identical CDR3 is also encoded by other nucleotide sequences in the sample. The V gene is TRBV7-2, the J gene TRBJ2-7; D gene unclear. Trimming pared 3 bases from V and 4 bases from J, leaving 7 bases between. Germline V lookup: CDR1 SGHTA, CDR2 FQGNSA. This CDR3 region has 12 residues. The CDR3 loop reads CASSLTSYEQYF. The DNA for the CDR3 is TGTGCCAGCAGCTTGACTTCTTACGAGCAGTACTTC.

This clone is classed as medium-sized (0.01 to 0.1%) by frequency. This chain uses TRBV19 with TRBJ2-2; D ambiguous. V gave up 0 bases and J gave up 6 bases, with 8 bases separating them. Germline CDR1 is LNHDA and CDR2 is SQIVND (reference sequence). The CDR3 is made up of 14 amino acids. The CDR3 here is CASSIDPLAGELFF. The CDR3 bases are TGTGCCAGTAGTATAGATCCCCTAGCCGGGGAGCTGTTTTTT. Complete variable domain (other parts from reference TRBV19 and TRBJ2-2): DGGITQSPKYLFRKEGQNVTLSCEQNLNHDAMYWYRQDPGQGLRLIYYSQIVNDFQKGDIAEGYSVSREKKESFPLTVTSAQKNPTAFYLCASSIDPLAGELFFGEGSRLTVL.

J is TRBJ2-3 and V is TRBV11-1; 8 bases align to TRBD1. After removal of 5 bases from V and 1 base from J, the junction contained 5 bases not matched to a gene. The germline CDR1 and CDR2 sequences are SGHAT and FQDESV (reference sequence). This CDR3 has 15 amino acids. CDR3 DNA: TGTGCCAGCAGCCAATCAGGGGGCGGCACAGATACGCAGTATTTT. Translated, it gives CASSQSGGGTDTQYF.

V usage is TRBV5-4 and J usage is TRBJ2-7, with D tentatively TRBD2 (6 bases). V was shortened by 1 base and J by 2 bases, with 13 bases between the two germline ends. Germline CDR1 reads SGHNT; CDR2 reads YYREEE (reference sequence). There are 15 residues in the CDR3. Here the CDR3 DNA reads TGTGCCAGCAGCTTGAGTTTGCGGGGAACCTACGAGCAGTACTTC. It specifies CASSLSLRGTYEQYF.

CDR3 sequence (DNA): TGTGCCAGCAGCTCCGAGGTTTACAATGAGCAGTTCTTC. Protein product: CASSSEVYNEQFF. V and J are TRBV11-2 and TRBJ2-1; D ambiguous. This CDR3 spans 13 amino acids. V gave up 4 bases and J gave up 4 bases, with 8 bases separating them. The germline CDR1 and CDR2 sequences are SGHAT and FQNNGV.

V gene TRBV11-1 combines with J gene TRBJ2-1, with a possible D match to TRBD1 (6 bases). There are 13 residues in the CDR3. Deletions cut 5 bases from V and 8 bases from J, with 13 bases between. Germline CDR1 SGHAT, CDR2 FQDESV (reference sequence). CDR3 protein: CASSQPTGDEQFF. CDR3 coding DNA: TGTGCCAGCAGCCAACCGACAGGAGATGAGCAGTTCTTC.

The gene calls are TRBV4-3 and TRBJ2-3; D ambiguous. The CDR3 sequence is 13 residues long. V was pared by 3 bases and J by 4 bases, with 8 bases between. Germline V gene data show CDR1 as LGHNA and CDR2 as YSLEER. CDR3 bases: TGCGCCAGCAGCCAGAATCCGGCAGATACGCAGTATTTT. Protein sequence: CASSQNPADTQYF.

The rearrangement uses TRBV11-2 and TRBJ1-4; D might be TRBD1 (6 bases). V lost 1 base, J lost 1 base, and 7 bases lay in between. This CDR3 region has 15 residues. Germline V gene sequence: CDR1 SGHAT, CDR2 FQNNGV. CDR3 in amino acids: CASSLAGVTNEKLFF. CDR3 nucleotide sequence: TGTGCCAGCAGCTTAGCAGGGGTAACTAATGAAAAACTGTTTTTT. Combining the CDR3 with reference TRBV11-2 and TRBJ1-4 gives the whole variable domain EAGVAQSPRYKIIEKRQSVAFWCNPISGHATLYWYQQILGQGPKLLIQFQNNGVVDDSQLPKDRFSAERLKGVDSTLKIQPAKLEDSAVYLCASSLAGVTNEKLFFGSGTQLSVL.

V gene TRBV9 combines with J gene TRBJ1-1, with TRBD1 as a possible D gene (5 bases). Trimming removed 2 bases at V and 4 bases at J, with 9 bases between. The CDR3 contains 13 residues. Germline CDR1 and CDR2: SGDLS and YYNGEE. CDR3 sequence: CASSVDISTEAFF. The CDR3 region has the DNA TGTGCCAGCAGCGTGGACATTTCCACTGAAGCTTTCTTT.

As concerns this clone: The junction departs from the called germline gene at one end, perhaps through a read error. The chain is built from TRBV28 and TRBJ1-2; weak D call: TRBD1 (5 bases). This CDR3 is built from 15 residues. Germline-derived CDR1 and CDR2 are MDHEN and SYDVKM. CDR3 nucleotide sequence: TGTGCCAGCAGTTTTAGACAGTTACTTAACTATGGCTGCACCTTC. The encoded protein is CASSFRQLLNYGCTF.

The chain uses TRBV11-2 and TRBJ2-1; 9 bases match TRBD2. The germline V gene has CDR1 SGHAT and CDR2 FQNNGV. The V and J ends lost 3 bases and 6 bases, in that order; junction bases with no gene match: 6. CDR3 length equals 15 residues. This CDR3 reads CASSFLAGGPNEQFF. The CDR3 DNA follows: TGTGCCAGCAGCTTCTTGGCGGGAGGGCCCAATGAGCAGTTCTTC.